The 2 T cell receptor beta chains listed next were all sequenced from one sample in a study of blood T cell repertoires in COVID-19. This table comes from immunoSEQ multiplex PCR, and its TCRdb copy is limited to in-frame clones, with some not included. The sample yields about 400,000 clones, approximately 85% seen once. Sequenced: PBMCs or T cells enriched from blood (not recorded which). All receptors derive from a woman aged 40 to 50 with acute COVID-19.

This clone was counted once. This sample also contains other DNA sequences that code for the same CDR3. The chain combines TRBV14 with TRBJ1-1; the D gene is possibly TRBD1 (5 bases). The CDR3 has 13 residues. V shed 4 bases and J shed 1 base, with 7 bases lying between them. The germline V gene encodes CDR1 SGHDN and CDR2 FVKESK. This CDR3 reads CASSLDRNTEAFF. CDR3 DNA: TGTGCCAGCAGCCTCGACAGGAACACTGAAGCTTTCTTT.

The V gene is TRBV24-1, the J gene TRBJ2-7, with 9 nucleotides matching TRBD1. This CDR3 comprises 13 residues. J lost 6 bases, V lost 3 bases, and 2 bases had no gene match. Germline assignment: CDR1 KGHDR and CDR2 SFDVKD. The DNA for the CDR3 is TGTGCCACCAGTGATCCGACAGGGGGCGAGCAGTACTTC. It specifies CATSDPTGGEQYF.